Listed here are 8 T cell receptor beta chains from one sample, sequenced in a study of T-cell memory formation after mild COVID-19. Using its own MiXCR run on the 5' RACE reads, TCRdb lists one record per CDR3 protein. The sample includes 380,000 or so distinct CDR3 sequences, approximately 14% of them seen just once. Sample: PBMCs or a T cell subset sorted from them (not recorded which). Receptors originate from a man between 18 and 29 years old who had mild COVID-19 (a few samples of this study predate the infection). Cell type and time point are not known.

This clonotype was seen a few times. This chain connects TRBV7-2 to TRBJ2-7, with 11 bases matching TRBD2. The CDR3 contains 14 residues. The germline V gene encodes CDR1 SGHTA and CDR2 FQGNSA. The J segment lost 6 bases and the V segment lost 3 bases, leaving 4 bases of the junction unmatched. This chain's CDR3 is CASSFSGGAGEQYF. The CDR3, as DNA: TGTGCCAGCAGCTTTAGCGGGGGGGCCGGCGAGCAGTACTTC.

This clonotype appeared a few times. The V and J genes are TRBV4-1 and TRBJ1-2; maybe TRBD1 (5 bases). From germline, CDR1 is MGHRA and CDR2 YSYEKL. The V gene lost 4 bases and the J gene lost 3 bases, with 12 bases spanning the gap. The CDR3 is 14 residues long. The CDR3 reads CASSPPGGDYGYTF. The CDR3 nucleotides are TGCGCCAGCAGCCCCCCGGGGGGGGACTATGGCTACACCTTC.

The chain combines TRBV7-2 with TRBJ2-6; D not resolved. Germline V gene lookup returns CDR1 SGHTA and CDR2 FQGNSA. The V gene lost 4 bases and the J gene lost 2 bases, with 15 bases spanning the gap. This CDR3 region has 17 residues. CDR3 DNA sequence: TGTGCCAGCAGCTCCGTTTTAGGAGTTCCTGGGGCCAACGTCCTGACTTTC. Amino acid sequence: CASSSVLGVPGANVLTF.

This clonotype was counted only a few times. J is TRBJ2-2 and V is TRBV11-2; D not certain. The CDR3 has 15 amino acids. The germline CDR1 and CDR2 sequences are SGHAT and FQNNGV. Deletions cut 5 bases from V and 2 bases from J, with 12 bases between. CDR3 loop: CASSLRLDNTGELFF. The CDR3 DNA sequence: TGTGCCAGCAGCCTTAGACTGGACAACACCGGGGAGCTGTTTTTT.

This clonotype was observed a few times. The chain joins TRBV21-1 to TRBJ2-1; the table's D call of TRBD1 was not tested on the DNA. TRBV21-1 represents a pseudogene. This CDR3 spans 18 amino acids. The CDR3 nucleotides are TGTGCCAGCAGCGCCCGTGGACACCTAATGAGGGGCTACAATGAGCAGTTCTTC. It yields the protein CASSARGHLMRGYNEQFF.

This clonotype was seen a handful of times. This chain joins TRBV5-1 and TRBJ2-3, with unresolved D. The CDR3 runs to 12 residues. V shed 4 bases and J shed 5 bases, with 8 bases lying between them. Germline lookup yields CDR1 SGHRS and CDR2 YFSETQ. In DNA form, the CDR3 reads TGCGCCAGCAGCCACGGTGGAGATACGCAGTATTTT. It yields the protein CASSHGGDTQYF.

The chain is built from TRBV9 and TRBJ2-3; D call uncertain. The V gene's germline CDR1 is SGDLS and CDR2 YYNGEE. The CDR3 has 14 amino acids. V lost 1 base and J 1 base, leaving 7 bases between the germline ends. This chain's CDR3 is CASSVQLGTDTQYF. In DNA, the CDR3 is TGTGCCAGCAGCGTACAGTTGGGCACAGATACGCAGTATTTT.

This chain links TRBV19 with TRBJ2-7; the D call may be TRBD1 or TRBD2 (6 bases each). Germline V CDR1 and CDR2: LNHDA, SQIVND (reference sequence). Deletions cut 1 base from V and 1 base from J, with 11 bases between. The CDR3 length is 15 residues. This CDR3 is CASSIAGAGSYEQYF. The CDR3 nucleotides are TGTGCCAGTAGTATAGCAGGGGCGGGATCCTACGAGCAGTACTTC.